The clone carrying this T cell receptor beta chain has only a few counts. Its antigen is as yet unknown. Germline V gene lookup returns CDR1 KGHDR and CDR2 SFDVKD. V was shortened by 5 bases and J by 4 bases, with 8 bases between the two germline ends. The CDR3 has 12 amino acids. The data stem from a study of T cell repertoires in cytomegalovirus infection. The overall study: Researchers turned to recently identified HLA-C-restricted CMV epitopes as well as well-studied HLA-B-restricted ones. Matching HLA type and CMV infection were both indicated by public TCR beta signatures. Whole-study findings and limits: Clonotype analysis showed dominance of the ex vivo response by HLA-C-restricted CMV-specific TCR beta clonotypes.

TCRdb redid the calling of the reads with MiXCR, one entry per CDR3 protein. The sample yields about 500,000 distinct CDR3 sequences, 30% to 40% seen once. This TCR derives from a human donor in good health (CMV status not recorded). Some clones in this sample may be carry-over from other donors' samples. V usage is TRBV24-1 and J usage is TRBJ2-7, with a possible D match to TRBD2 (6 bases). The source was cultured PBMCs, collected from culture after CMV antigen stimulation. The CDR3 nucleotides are TGTGCCACCAGTGTCGGGACTTACGAGCAGTACGTC. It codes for CATSVGTYEQYV.